The next 31 T cell receptor beta chains were all read from a single sample in a study of T cells in Graves' hyperthyroidism and ophthalmopathy. Template material for amplifying TCR beta CDR3 regions consisted of RNA transcripts. An initial round of RT-PCR targeting the TCR CDR3 relied on the HTBI primer set. TCRdb used MiXCR to reprocess the multiplex PCR reads, holding one entry per CDR3 protein. The sample lists approximately 370,000 distinct CDR3 sequences, 17% occurring once. The specimen sequenced was blood. The receptors were gathered from a woman under 40 with Graves' hyperthyroidism that later progressed to Graves' ophthalmopathy.

This clonotype was counted at least ten times. The J gene is TRBJ2-3, the V gene TRBV3-1; D uncertain. The CDR3 sequence is 14 residues long. The germline CDR1 and CDR2 sequences are LGHDT and YNNKEL (reference sequence). V was clipped by 1 base and J by 2 bases, with 7 bases between them. This chain's CDR3 is CASSQGLSTDTQYF. CDR3 sequence (DNA): TGTGCCAGCAGCCAAGGGCTATCCACAGATACGCAGTATTTT.

This chain links TRBV20-1 with TRBJ1-5, with a tentative D call TRBD1 (6 bases). The V end was cut by 8 bases, the J end by 2 bases, with 34 bases between. In germline, CDR1 is DFQATT, CDR2 SNEGSKA (reference sequence). CDR3 length: 20 residues. The CDR3 nucleotides read TGCAGTCCCCCTTTTGGGGGGGCGGTTCGTGATTCAGTGGGCAATCAGCCCCAGCATTTT. Translation gives CSPPFGGAVRDSVGNQPQHF.

This clonotype was recorded many times. This chain links TRBV7-8 with TRBJ2-7; the match to TRBD1 covers 8 bases. Germline V CDR1 and CDR2: SGHVS, FQNEAQ. CDR3 length equals 12 residues. V was clipped by 3 bases and J by 6 bases; unmatched bases: 1. The CDR3: CASSFGTGEQYF. CDR3 DNA: TGTGCCAGCAGCTTTGGGACAGGCGAGCAGTACTTC. The complete variable domain, with remaining parts taken from reference TRBV7-8 and TRBJ2-7, reads GAGVSQSPRYKVAKRGQDVALRCDPISGHVSLFWYQQALGQGPEFLTYFQNEAQLDKSGLPSDRFFAERPEGSVSTLKIQRTQQEDSAVYLCASSFGTGEQYFGPGTRLTVT.

This clonotype was counted many times. The V and J genes are TRBV3-1 and TRBJ1-4; D not certain. CDR3 length: 14 amino acids. Trimming pared 6 bases from V and 6 bases from J, leaving 14 bases between. CDR1 LGHDT and CDR2 YNNKEL come from the germline V gene (reference sequence). CDR3 in DNA: TGTGCCAGCAGTCTCAGTATGTCGGATGAAAAACTGTTTTTT. This sequence encodes CASSLSMSDEKLFF.

This clonotype was picked up a small number of times. The gene calls are TRBV9 and TRBJ2-1; no definite D call. The germline V gene encodes CDR1 SGDLS and CDR2 YYNGEE. Trimming took off 0 bases at V and 4 bases at J, with 11 bases between the two ends. The CDR3 extends over 15 amino acids. The CDR3 reads CASSVGLETYNEQFF. The CDR3 bases are TGTGCCAGCAGCGTAGGGCTAGAGACTTACAATGAGCAGTTCTTC. Complete variable domain (other parts from reference TRBV9 and TRBJ2-1): DSGVTQTPKHLITATGQRVTLRCSPRSGDLSVYWYQQSLDQGLQFLIQYYNGEERAKGNILERFSAQQFPDLHSELNLSSLELGDSALYFCASSVGLETYNEQFFGPGTRLTVL.

In its sample, this clonotype was seen many times. The gene calls are TRBV20-1 and TRBJ1-3; possible D gene TRBD1, 5 bases. This CDR3 region has 14 residues. CDR1 and CDR2 (germline): DFQATT, SNEGSKA (reference sequence). Trimming left V 3 bases short and J 7 bases short, with 16 bases between. The CDR3 DNA reads TGCAGTGCTAGGGCCCGTGGGGGGGTGAACACCATATATTTT. It encodes CSARARGGVNTIYF.

This clonotype was counted ten times or more. J is TRBJ2-7 and V is TRBV5-1, with a tentative D call TRBD2 (6 bases). The V and J ends lost 8 bases and 0 bases respectively, with 15 bases between them. This CDR3 is built from 14 residues. The germline V gene has CDR1 SGHRS and CDR2 YFSETQ. The CDR3 here is CARSLARGSYEQYF. The CDR3 DNA is TGCGCCAGGAGTCTAGCGCGGGGCTCCTACGAGCAGTACTTC.

This chain links TRBV11-2 with TRBJ2-3; 8 bases fit TRBD2. Germline V gene lookup returns CDR1 SGHAT and CDR2 FQNNGV. V dropped 2 bases and J dropped 0; count of bases not matched to a gene: 4. The length of the CDR3 is 16 residues. This CDR3 is CASSLFPSGSTDTQYF. The DNA for the CDR3 is TGTGCCAGCAGCTTATTCCCTAGCGGGAGCACAGATACGCAGTATTTT.

This clonotype was detected ten times or more. The chain links TRBV5-6 to TRBJ1-5; the D is unclear. The CDR3 is 16 amino acids. Germline assignment: CDR1 SGHDT and CDR2 YYEEEE. V was clipped by 6 bases and J by 3 bases, with 19 bases between them. The CDR3 is CASIPWVRPHNQPQHF. The DNA of the CDR3 is TGTGCCAGCATCCCTTGGGTCAGGCCTCACAATCAGCCCCAGCATTTT. Filled out from reference TRBV5-6 and TRBJ1-5, the complete variable domain reads DAGVTQSPTHLIKTRGQQVTLRCSPKSGHDTVSWYQQALGQGPQFIFQYYEEEERQRGNFPDRFSGHQFPNYSSELNVNALLLGDSALYLCASIPWVRPHNQPQHFGDGTRLSIL.

This clonotype was seen a handful of times. The chain uses TRBV3-1 and TRBJ1-6; D unresolved. V lost 8 bases and J lost 7, with 12 bases in between. Per the germline V gene, CDR1 is LGHDT and CDR2 is YNNKEL (reference sequence). There are 13 residues in the CDR3. This chain's CDR3 is CASGVIENSPLHF. CDR3 DNA: TGTGCCAGCGGTGTGATTGAGAATTCACCCCTCCACTTT.

This clonotype came up a few times. V usage is TRBV5-1 and J usage is TRBJ2-5; 11 bases line up with TRBD2. Germline trimming cut 0 bases from V and 5 bases from J; bases unmatched to any gene: 6. Germline V lookup: CDR1 SGHRS, CDR2 YFSETQ. CDR3 length equals 16 residues. The CDR3 bases are TGCGCCAGCAGCTTGGAGCCTAGCGGGGGGCTGGAGACCCAGTACTTC. The encoded protein is CASSLEPSGGLETQYF.

This clonotype has at least ten counts. The J gene is TRBJ1-6, the V gene TRBV18; the match to TRBD1 covers 8 bases. The CDR3 has 14 amino acids. V lost 5 bases, J lost 7 bases, and 4 bases stayed unmatched. CDR1 is KGHSH, CDR2 LQKENI, per germline. The CDR3 sequence: CASSYRTGNSPLHF. As DNA, the CDR3 is TGTGCCAGCTCATACAGGACAGGGAATTCACCCCTCCACTTT. The full variable domain, in which reference TRBV18 and TRBJ1-6 provide the parts outside the CDR3, is NAGVMQNPRHLVRRRGQEARLRCSPMKGHSHVYWYRQLPEEGLKFMVYLQKENIIDESGMPKERFSAEFPKEGPSILRIQQVVRGDSAAYFCASSYRTGNSPLHFGNGTRLTVT.

Remarks on this clonotype: A junction end diverges from the germline sequence, so it may reflect a read error. The chain carries TRBV4-2 and TRBJ2-1, with a tentative D call TRBD2 (6 bases). The CDR3 runs 17 residues. CDR1 is LGHNA, CDR2 YNFKEQ, per germline. This chain's CDR3 is CASSQGDYRENTNEQSF. CDR3 sequence (DNA): TGTGCCAGCAGCCAAGGAGATTATCGGGAGAATACCAATGAGCAGTCCTTC.

This clonotype was counted at least ten times. The chain uses TRBV2 and TRBJ2-3; 10 bases line up with TRBD2. Trimming removed 11 bases from V and 4 bases from J; junction bases left unmatched: 6. This CDR3 has 13 amino acids. Per the germline V gene, CDR1 is SNHLY and CDR2 is FYNNEI. CDR3 sequence (DNA): TGTGCCGGGGGGCTAGCGGGAGCAGATACGCAGTATTTT. Encoded protein: CAGGLAGADTQYF.

This clonotype was found many times. The rearrangement uses TRBV20-1 and TRBJ2-1; D gene uncertain. Trimming left V 1 base short and J 0 bases short, with 13 bases between. In germline, CDR1 is DFQATT, CDR2 SNEGSKA (reference sequence). This CDR3 region has 16 residues. CDR3 nucleotide sequence: TGCAGTGCTAGAGGCTTAGGGCAGAGCTCCTACAATGAGCAGTTCTTC. Amino acid sequence: CSARGLGQSSYNEQFF.

This clonotype was counted at least ten times. The chain employs TRBV5-1 and TRBJ1-1; D remains ambiguous. The V end was cut by 4 bases, the J end by 1 base, with 8 bases between. The CDR3 runs 13 residues. Per germline, CDR1 SGHRS and CDR2 YFSETQ. The CDR3 spells CASSPDGNTEAFF. DNA of the CDR3: TGCGCCAGCAGCCCGGACGGGAACACTGAAGCTTTCTTT. Filled out from reference TRBV5-1 and TRBJ1-1, the complete variable domain reads KAGVTQTPRYLIKTRGQQVTLSCSPISGHRSVSWYQQTPGQGLQFLFEYFSETQRNKGNFPGRFSGRQFSNSRSEMNVSTLELGDSALYLCASSPDGNTEAFFGQGTRLTVV.

This clonotype was counted many times. This chain connects TRBV5-1 to TRBJ2-5; possible D gene TRBD1, 6 bases. This CDR3 spans 15 amino acids. V gave up 0 bases and J gave up 5 bases, with 14 bases separating them. Germline values: CDR1 SGHRS, CDR2 YFSETQ. The CDR3 DNA reads TGCGCCAGCAGCTTGGCACAGGGAACGCACGAGACCCAGTACTTC. Encoded protein: CASSLAQGTHETQYF.

This clonotype was observed many times. The chain carries TRBV7-9 and TRBJ2-7, with TRBD1 as a possible D gene (6 bases). The CDR3 contains 16 residues. The ends were cut back, 5 bases at V and 2 bases at J, with 19 bases in the middle. Germline-derived CDR1 and CDR2 are SEHNR and FQNEAQ (reference sequence). In DNA form, the CDR3 reads TGTGCCAGCAGCCCAGGGGCTTCTGACAGGCCCTACGAGCAGTACTTC. Protein product: CASSPGASDRPYEQYF.

This clonotype has ten or more counts. This sequence joins TRBV28 and TRBJ1-4; D may be TRBD1 (5 bases). Germline V CDR1 and CDR2: MDHEN, SYDVKM. The CDR3 length is 13 residues. Deletions cut 2 bases from V and 14 bases from J, with 15 bases between. CDR3 loop: CASSLRPGAFLFF. DNA for the CDR3: TGTGCCAGCAGTTTACGACCTGGGGCATTTCTGTTTTTT.

The chain carries TRBV2 and TRBJ1-4; D gene ambiguous. The CDR3 sequence is 10 residues long. Trimming pared 7 bases from V and 11 bases from J, leaving 8 bases between. Germline V lookup: CDR1 SNHLY, CDR2 FYNNEI. The CDR3 coding sequence is TGTGCCAGCATGGGGAGGAAACTGTTTTTT. The encoded protein is CASMGRKLFF.

The sample holds many counts of this clonotype. The chain has TRBV7-8 and TRBJ2-3; D may be TRBD1 (6 bases). The CDR3 runs 18 residues. V shed 5 bases and J shed 0 bases, with 21 bases lying between them. Germline assignment: CDR1 SGHVS and CDR2 FQNEAQ. The CDR3 sequence: CASSPLDSTSLSTDTQYF. CDR3 DNA sequence: TGTGCCAGCAGCCCCCTGGACAGCACTTCTCTCAGCACAGATACGCAGTATTTT. Full variable domain (remainder filled in from reference TRBV7-8 and TRBJ2-3): GAGVSQSPRYKVAKRGQDVALRCDPISGHVSLFWYQQALGQGPEFLTYFQNEAQLDKSGLPSDRFFAERPEGSVSTLKIQRTQQEDSAVYLCASSPLDSTSLSTDTQYFGPGTRLTVL.

This clonotype was seen ten or more times. This sequence joins TRBV5-1 and TRBJ1-1, with 8 nucleotides matching TRBD1. Germline V gene sequence: CDR1 SGHRS, CDR2 YFSETQ. The CDR3 is 15 amino acids. V dropped 0 bases and J dropped 5; count of bases not matched to a gene: 6. For the CDR3, the DNA is TGCGCCAGCAGCTTGGCGGACAGGGAAGGGACTGAAGCTTTCTTT. Translating gives CASSLADREGTEAFF.

V and J are TRBV30 and TRBJ2-1; D remains unclear. Germline V lookup: CDR1 GTSNPN, CDR2 SVGIG (reference sequence). The CDR3 is made up of 14 amino acids. V was pared by 2 bases and J by 0 bases, with 8 bases between. CDR3 sequence reads: CAWSPANSYNEQFF. As DNA, the CDR3 is TGTGCCTGGAGTCCCGCTAACTCCTACAATGAGCAGTTCTTC.

This clonotype showed up many times. This chain links TRBV7-9 with TRBJ1-2, with D hard to call. The CDR3 length is 16 residues. V lost 4 bases, J lost 4 bases, and 19 bases lay in between. Germline lookup yields CDR1 SEHNR and CDR2 FQNEAQ (reference sequence). The CDR3 loop is CASSSLTSGTTYGYTF. The CDR3 bases are TGTGCCAGCAGCTCCCTGACATCGGGAACCACCTATGGCTACACCTTC.

This clonotype was recorded at least ten times. The J gene is TRBJ1-4, the V gene TRBV4-1; no definite D call. V lost 4 bases and J lost 8, with 17 bases in between. Germline V gene sequence: CDR1 MGHRA, CDR2 YSYEKL. The CDR3 runs 15 residues. In DNA, the CDR3 is TGCGCCAGCAGCCTGTGGTCCTCGAAAGGGGAAAAACTGTTTTTT. Translation gives CASSLWSSKGEKLFF.

This clonotype was found many times. V gene TRBV12-3 or TRBV12-4 combines with J gene TRBJ2-1, with 8 bases lining up with TRBD2. The CDR3 runs to 14 residues. After removal of 5 bases from V and 6 bases from J, the junction contained 6 bases not matched to a gene. This chain's CDR3 is CASSSGSRGNEQFF. Written as DNA, the CDR3 is TGTGCCAGCAGTAGCGGGAGCAGAGGCAATGAGCAGTTCTTC.

The CDR3 reads CATSDFRHPAQHF. As DNA, the CDR3 is TGTGCCACCAGTGATTTTCGGCACCCGGCCCAGCATTTT. The chain recombines TRBV24-1 with TRBJ1-5, with D hard to call. The ends were cut back, 1 base at V and 11 bases at J, with 11 bases in the middle. In germline, CDR1 is KGHDR, CDR2 SFDVKD. The CDR3 is 13 amino acids.

This clonotype was counted only a few times. This rearrangement joins TRBV20-1 to TRBJ2-3, with D uncertain. The CDR3 length is 13 residues. The V end was cut by 5 bases, the J end by 4 bases, with 13 bases between. Germline CDR1 DFQATT, CDR2 SNEGSKA (reference sequence). Here the CDR3 DNA reads TGCAGTGCTGAACTATTAGCAGCAGATACGCAGTATTTT. Translating gives CSAELLAADTQYF.

This clonotype was seen ten or more times. The chain employs TRBV28 and TRBJ2-7, with D tentatively TRBD1 (6 bases). Trimming pared 7 bases from V and 3 bases from J, leaving 19 bases between. The CDR3 runs to 15 residues. The germline V gene encodes CDR1 MDHEN and CDR2 SYDVKM. The chain's CDR3 is CASNRASLDRYEQYF. The DNA of the CDR3 is TGTGCCAGCAACAGGGCCTCACTAGATCGCTACGAGCAGTACTTC.

With respect to this clonotype: At one end the junction does not follow the germline gene, possibly because of a read error. The chain recombines TRBV5-4 with TRBJ2-3; no definite D call. Germline CDR1 reads SGHNT; CDR2 reads YYREEE (reference sequence). This CDR3 is 17 amino acids long. CDR3 coding DNA: TGTGCCAGCAGCTTGGACGTGGCGCGCAGTAGCACAGATACGCGGTATTTT. The encoded protein is CASSLDVARSSTDTRYF.

There are many counts of this clonotype. V and J are TRBV12-3 or TRBV12-4 and TRBJ2-7, with D possibly matching TRBD1 (6 bases). The CDR3 spans 15 residues. Trimming removed 6 bases from V and 3 bases from J, with 18 bases in between. The chain's CDR3 is CASSLLGAGHYEQYF. The CDR3 coding sequence is TGTGCCAGCAGCCTTTTGGGGGCCGGGCACTACGAGCAGTACTTC.